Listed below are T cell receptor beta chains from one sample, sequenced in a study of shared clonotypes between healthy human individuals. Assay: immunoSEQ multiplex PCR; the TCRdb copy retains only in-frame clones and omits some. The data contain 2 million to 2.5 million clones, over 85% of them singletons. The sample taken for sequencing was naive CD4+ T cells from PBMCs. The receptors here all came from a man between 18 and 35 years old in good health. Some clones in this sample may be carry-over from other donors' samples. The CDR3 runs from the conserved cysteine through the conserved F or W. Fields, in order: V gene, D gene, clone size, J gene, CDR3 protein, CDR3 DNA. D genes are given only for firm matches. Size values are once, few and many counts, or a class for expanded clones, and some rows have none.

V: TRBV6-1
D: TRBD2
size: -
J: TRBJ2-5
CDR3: CASSARWERGYQETQYF
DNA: TGTGCCAGCAGTGCCCGGTGGGAGCGGGGGTACCAAGAGACCCAGTACTTC

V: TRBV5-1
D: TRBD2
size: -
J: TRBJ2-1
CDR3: CASSLGTSGSDLPRTNEQFF
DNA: TGCGCCAGCAGCTTGGGGACTAGCGGGAGTGACCTCCCGAGAACTAATGAGCAGTTCTTC

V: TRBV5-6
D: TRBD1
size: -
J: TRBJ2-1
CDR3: CASSWGTGNEQFF
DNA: TGTGCCAGCAGCTGGGGGACAGGCAATGAGCAGTTCTTC

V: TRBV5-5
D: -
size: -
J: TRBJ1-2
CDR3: CASSLAAVWDGYTF
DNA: TGTGCCAGCAGCTTGGCCGCGGTATGGGATGGCTACACCTTC

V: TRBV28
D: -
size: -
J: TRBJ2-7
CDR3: CASTRGSYEQYF
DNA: TGTGCCAGCACCCGGGGGTCCTACGAGCAGTACTTC

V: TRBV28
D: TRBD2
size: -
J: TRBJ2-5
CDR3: CASRLAGEMRGETQYF
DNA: TGTGCCAGCAGACTAGCGGGAGAAATGAGGGGAGAGACCCAGTACTTC

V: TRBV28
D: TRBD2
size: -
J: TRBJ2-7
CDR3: CASSFLSGATEQYF
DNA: TGTGCCAGCAGTTTTCTCAGCGGGGCCACGGAGCAGTACTTC

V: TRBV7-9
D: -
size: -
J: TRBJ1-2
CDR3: CASSLDSNGYTF
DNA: TGTGCCAGCAGCTTAGATTCCAATGGCTACACCTTC

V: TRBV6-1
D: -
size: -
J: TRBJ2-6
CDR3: CASSDWTGANVLTF
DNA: TGTGCCAGCAGTGACTGGACTGGGGCCAACGTCCTGACTTTC

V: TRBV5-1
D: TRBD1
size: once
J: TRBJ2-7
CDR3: CASSTDRASEQYF
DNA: TGCGCCAGCAGCACAGACAGGGCGTCCGAGCAGTACTTC

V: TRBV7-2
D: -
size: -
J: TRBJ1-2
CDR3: CASSLGAGGYGYTF
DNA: TGTGCCAGCAGTCTGGGGGCCGGGGGCTATGGCTACACCTTC

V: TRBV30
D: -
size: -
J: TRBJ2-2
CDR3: CAWSVRRLLNTGELFF
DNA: TGTGCCTGGAGTGTACGGCGGCTTCTTAACACCGGGGAGCTGTTTTTT

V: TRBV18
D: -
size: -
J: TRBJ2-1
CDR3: CASSPSPLPYNEQFF
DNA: TGTGCCAGCTCACCATCTCCACTACCCTACAATGAGCAGTTCTTC

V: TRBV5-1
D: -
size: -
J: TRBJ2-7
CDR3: CASSLGAASTYYEQYF
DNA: TGCGCCAGCAGCTTGGGGGCAGCGTCTACTTACTACGAGCAGTACTTC

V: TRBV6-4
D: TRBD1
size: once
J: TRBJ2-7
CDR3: CASSYQGQGLYEQYF
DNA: TGTGCCAGCAGTTACCAGGGACAGGGGTTATACGAGCAGTACTTC

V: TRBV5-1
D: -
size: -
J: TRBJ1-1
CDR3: CASSPETLSGTEAFF
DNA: TGCGCCAGCAGCCCCGAGACTCTAAGTGGGACTGAAGCTTTCTTT

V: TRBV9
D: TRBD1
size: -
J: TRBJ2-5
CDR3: CASSATGGDGETQYF
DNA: TGTGCCAGCAGCGCAACAGGGGGCGACGGGGAGACCCAGTACTTC

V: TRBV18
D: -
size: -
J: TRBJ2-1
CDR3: CASSPRDNYNEQFF
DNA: TGTGCCAGCTCACCCCGTGACAACTACAATGAGCAGTTCTTC

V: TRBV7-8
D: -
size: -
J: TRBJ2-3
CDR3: CASSHRETTDTQYF
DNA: TGTGCCAGCAGCCACAGGGAAACCACAGATACGCAGTATTTT

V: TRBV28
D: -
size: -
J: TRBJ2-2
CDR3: CASNRVSNTGELFF
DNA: TGTGCCAGCAATCGGGTATCGAACACCGGGGAGCTGTTTTTT

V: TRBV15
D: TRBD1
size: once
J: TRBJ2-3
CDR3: CATSSEGQGRRPSTDTQYF
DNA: TGTGCCACCAGCAGTGAAGGACAGGGGCGACGACCTAGCACAGATACGCAGTATTTT

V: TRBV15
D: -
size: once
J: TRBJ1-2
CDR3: CATSRGPGGYTF
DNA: TGTGCCACCAGCAGAGGACCCGGGGGCTACACCTTC

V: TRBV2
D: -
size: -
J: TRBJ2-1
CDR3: CASSEAMDFGEQFF
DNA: TGTGCCAGCAGTGAAGCCATGGACTTCGGTGAGCAGTTCTTC

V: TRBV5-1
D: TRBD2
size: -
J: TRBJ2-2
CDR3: CASSPSGGRGGELFF
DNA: TGCGCCAGCAGCCCCAGCGGGGGTCGGGGCGGGGAGCTGTTTTTT

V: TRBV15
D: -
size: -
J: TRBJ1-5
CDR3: CATSRGGGEGNQPQHF
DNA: TGTGCCACCAGCAGAGGCGGGGGGGAGGGCAATCAGCCCCAGCATTTT

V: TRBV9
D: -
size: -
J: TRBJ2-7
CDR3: CASSPDNSYEQYF
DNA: TGTGCCAGCAGCCCAGACAATTCCTACGAGCAGTACTTC